A single sample gave rise to the 21 T cell receptor beta chains below, sequenced in a study of blood T cell repertoires in COVID-19. Data came from immunoSEQ multiplex PCR; TCRdb stores just in-frame clones and leaves some out. The sample has tens of thousands of clones; roughly four fifths are singletons. The sequenced material came from peripheral blood. Receptors originate from a man between 45 and 60 years old with active or convalescent COVID-19.

V usage is TRBV20-1 and J usage is TRBJ2-7; D uncertain. The germline V gene has CDR1 DFQATT and CDR2 SNEGSKA (reference sequence). The CDR3 contains 11 residues. DNA of the CDR3: TGCAGTGCTAGAGCCCCCGGCGGAGTGAAAGTC. This encodes CSARAPGGVKV.

The rearrangement links TRBV28 to TRBJ2-7; D not certain. The germline gives CDR1 MDHEN, CDR2 SYDVKM. Trimming shortened V by 5 bases and J by 5 bases, and 19 bases separated the two germline ends. The CDR3 is 15 residues long. The CDR3 here is CASSNPGPLVNEQYF. In DNA, the CDR3 is TGTGCCAGCAGTAATCCGGGTCCCCTGGTTAACGAGCAGTACTTC. The entire variable domain, with the rest obtained from reference TRBV28 and TRBJ2-7, is as follows: DVKVTQSSRYLVKRTGEKVFLECVQDMDHENMFWYRQDPGLGLRLIYFSYDVKMKEKGDIPEGYSVSREKKERFSLILESASTNQTSMYLCASSNPGPLVNEQYFGPGTRLTVT.

V gene TRBV3-1 (or the pseudogene TRBV3-2) combines with J gene TRBJ1-1; tentatively, D is TRBD1 (5 bases). The V gene's germline CDR1 is LGHDT and CDR2 YNNKEL (reference sequence). The germline V and J ends were trimmed by 4 bases and 0 bases, with 12 bases remaining between them. CDR3 length: 15 amino acids. The CDR3 region is CASSRAQGMNTEAFF. The CDR3 DNA reads as TGTGCCAGCAGCCGGGCGCAGGGTATGAACACTGAAGCTTTCTTT.

The J gene is TRBJ2-2, the V gene TRBV4-2, with D possibly being TRBD2 (6 bases). V dropped 2 bases and J dropped 2 bases, with 9 bases sitting between them. The CDR3 sequence is 15 residues long. Germline loops: CDR1 LGHNA, CDR2 YNFKEQ. In DNA, the CDR3 is TGTGCCAGCAGCCAAAACGGGGGAAACACCGGGGAGCTGTTTTTT. Translation: CASSQNGGNTGELFF.

The chain has TRBV7-9 and TRBJ2-5; D perhaps matches TRBD2 (7 bases). Trimming removed 4 bases at V and 7 bases at J, with 22 bases between. The V gene's germline CDR1 is SEHNR and CDR2 FQNEAQ (reference sequence). This CDR3 has 16 amino acids. CDR3 region: CASSSPGGQPSRTQYF. Here the CDR3 DNA reads TGTGCCAGCAGCTCGCCCGGGGGGCAGCCAAGCAGGACCCAGTACTTC.

This chain uses TRBV28 with TRBJ2-3, with 11 bases lining up with TRBD2. The ends lost 5 bases at V and 10 bases at J; junction bases unmatched: 11. The CDR3 extends over 15 amino acids. CDR1 MDHEN and CDR2 SYDVKM come from the germline V gene. The DNA for the CDR3 is TGTGCCAGCAGTGGACTAGCGGGCCCCCGGGGTGCGCAGTATTTT. Translated: CASSGLAGPRGAQYF.

The chain uses TRBV7-8 and TRBJ1-6; 12 bases map to TRBD1. After removal of 2 bases from V and 10 bases from J, the junction contained 6 bases not matched to a gene. The CDR3 length is 16 residues. CDR1 is SGHVS, CDR2 FQNEAQ, per germline. CDR3 nucleotides: TGTGCCAGCAGCTTATCCGGGACAGGGGGCGAGTCACCCCTCCACTTT. The encoded protein is CASSLSGTGGESPLHF. Together with reference TRBV7-8 and TRBJ1-6, the CDR3 gives the full variable domain: GAGVSQSPRYKVAKRGQDVALRCDPISGHVSLFWYQQALGQGPEFLTYFQNEAQLDKSGLPSDRFFAERPEGSVSTLKIQRTQQEDSAVYLCASSLSGTGGESPLHFGNGTRLTVT.

The chain uses TRBV19 and TRBJ1-1, with unresolved D. Germline CDR1 LNHDA, CDR2 SQIVND (reference sequence). V lost 3 bases and J 1 base, leaving 6 bases between the germline ends. The CDR3 has 13 amino acids. CDR3 sequence reads: CASSITGNTEAFF. For the CDR3, the DNA is TGTGCCAGTAGTATTACGGGGAACACTGAAGCTTTCTTT.

V usage is TRBV5-1 and J usage is TRBJ2-1; 12 bases are shared with TRBD1. This CDR3 is built from 17 residues. CDR1 and CDR2 from the germline V gene are SGHRS and YFSETQ. The V and J ends lost 5 bases and 9 bases, in that order; junction bases with no gene match: 15. The CDR3 here is CASSFFSGGQGAGEQFF. CDR3 bases: TGCGCCAGCAGTTTCTTCTCGGGGGGACAGGGGGCCGGTGAGCAGTTCTTC.

The chain joins TRBV6-5 to TRBJ2-1; D unclear. V was shortened by 7 bases and J by 5 bases, with 9 bases between the two germline ends. CDR3 size: 12 residues. CDR1 and CDR2 (germline): MNHEY, SVGAGI. CDR3 in DNA: TGTGCCAGCAAGAACAGACACAATGAGCAGTTCTTC. As protein: CASKNRHNEQFF.

The rearrangement links TRBV2 to TRBJ2-5; 7 nucleotides match TRBD1. V shed 8 bases, J shed 7 bases, and the junction held 10 bases outside the gene matches. The germline V gene encodes CDR1 SNHLY and CDR2 FYNNEI. The CDR3 sequence is 13 residues long. CDR3 sequence reads: CASWGQSGGTQYF. The CDR3 region has the DNA TGTGCCAGCTGGGGACAGTCGGGCGGGACCCAGTACTTC.

The chain combines TRBV4-2 with TRBJ1-2; 8 nucleotides line up with TRBD1. Germline loops: CDR1 LGHNA, CDR2 YNFKEQ. This CDR3 has 14 amino acids. Trimming removed 1 base from V and 7 bases from J; junction bases left unmatched: 5. The CDR3 here is CASSQGGQVSGYTF. The CDR3 region has the DNA TGTGCCAGCAGCCAAGGGGGACAGGTCTCTGGCTACACCTTC.

This clone occurred once. The chain joins TRBV9 to TRBJ2-3; 15 bases fit TRBD2. V trimming: 4 bases; J trimming: 6 bases; junction bases outside the gene matches: 9. CDR1 is SGDLS, CDR2 YYNGEE, per germline. CDR3 size: 17 residues. CDR3 protein: CASSTDGLAGGWDTQYF. In nucleotides, the CDR3 is TGTGCCAGCAGCACCGACGGACTAGCGGGGGGGTGGGATACGCAGTATTTT.

The chain's CDR3 is CASSPGTGPQETQYF. CDR3 coding DNA: TGTGCCAGCTCACCAGGGACAGGGCCTCAAGAGACCCAGTACTTC. The gene calls are TRBV18 and TRBJ2-5; 9 nucleotides align to TRBD1. Germline V gene lookup returns CDR1 KGHSH and CDR2 LQKENI. V dropped 2 bases and J dropped 2; count of bases not matched to a gene: 3. CDR3 size: 15 residues. Full variable domain (missing parts from reference TRBV18 and TRBJ2-5): NAGVMQNPRHLVRRRGQEARLRCSPMKGHSHVYWYRQLPEEGLKFMVYLQKENIIDESGMPKERFSAEFPKEGPSILRIQQVVRGDSAAYFCASSPGTGPQETQYFGPGTRLLVL.

The rearrangement uses TRBV19 and TRBJ1-1; unclear D gene. CDR3 length equals 15 residues. Germline V gene data show CDR1 as LNHDA and CDR2 as SQIVND (reference sequence). V gave up 5 bases and J gave up 1 base, with 14 bases separating them. The CDR3 bases are TGTGCCAGTAGTCCTCGGGGATTATCGAACACTGAAGCTTTCTTT. It specifies CASSPRGLSNTEAFF.

Here the CDR3 DNA reads TGCAGCGTTGACTCAGGGGAGTGGGCTTTCTTT. Amino acid sequence: CSVDSGEWAFF. J is TRBJ1-1 and V is TRBV29-1; D is possibly TRBD1 (6 bases). V lost 3 bases and J lost 11, with 13 bases in between. Per germline, CDR1 SQVTM and CDR2 ANQGSEA. This CDR3 comprises 11 residues.

The rearrangement uses TRBV5-1 and TRBJ2-6, with D perhaps matching TRBD1 (6 bases). The length of the CDR3 is 15 residues. Trimming pared 4 bases from V and 1 base from J, leaving 9 bases between. The germline V gene has CDR1 SGHRS and CDR2 YFSETQ. The CDR3 sequence: CASSPGQSGANVLTF. In DNA form, the CDR3 reads TGCGCCAGCAGCCCTGGACAGTCTGGGGCCAACGTCCTGACTTTC.

This sequence joins TRBV23-1 and TRBJ2-7; 9 bases are a match to TRBD1. TRBV23-1 counts as an open reading frame of uncertain function. This CDR3 comprises 13 residues. The ends lost 7 bases at V and 5 bases at J; junction bases unmatched: 6. CDR3 nucleotide sequence: TGCGCCAGCATTCACAGGGGGCGACACGAGCAGTACTTC. Protein product: CASIHRGRHEQYF.

This chain connects TRBV5-1 to TRBJ2-1, with TRBD2 matching over 11 bases. The CDR3 has 16 amino acids. Germline lookup yields CDR1 SGHRS and CDR2 YFSETQ. With 4 bases clipped from V and 3 bases from J, the junction kept 6 bases outside the gene matches. CDR3 residues: CASSTRTSGGYNEQFF. Here the CDR3 DNA reads TGCGCCAGCAGCACCCGAACTAGCGGGGGCTACAATGAGCAGTTCTTC.

The rearrangement uses TRBV28 and TRBJ1-2; 9 bases match TRBD1. The germline V gene encodes CDR1 MDHEN and CDR2 SYDVKM. V lost 3 bases, J lost 3 bases, and 14 bases stayed unmatched. This CDR3 is built from 18 residues. The CDR3 coding sequence is TGTGCCAGCAGTTTTCCCCCGAGTTGGGACAGGGTTTACTATGGCTACACCTTC. Encoded protein: CASSFPPSWDRVYYGYTF.

V and J are TRBV6-5 and TRBJ2-1; 9 bases agree with TRBD1. Germline-derived CDR1 and CDR2 are MNHEY and SVGAGI. After removal of 5 bases from V and 4 bases from J, the junction contained 3 bases not matched to a gene. The CDR3 spans 14 residues. The CDR3 sequence is CASSTGGRYNEQFF. The CDR3 region has the DNA TGTGCCAGCAGTACAGGGGGCAGGTACAATGAGCAGTTCTTC.